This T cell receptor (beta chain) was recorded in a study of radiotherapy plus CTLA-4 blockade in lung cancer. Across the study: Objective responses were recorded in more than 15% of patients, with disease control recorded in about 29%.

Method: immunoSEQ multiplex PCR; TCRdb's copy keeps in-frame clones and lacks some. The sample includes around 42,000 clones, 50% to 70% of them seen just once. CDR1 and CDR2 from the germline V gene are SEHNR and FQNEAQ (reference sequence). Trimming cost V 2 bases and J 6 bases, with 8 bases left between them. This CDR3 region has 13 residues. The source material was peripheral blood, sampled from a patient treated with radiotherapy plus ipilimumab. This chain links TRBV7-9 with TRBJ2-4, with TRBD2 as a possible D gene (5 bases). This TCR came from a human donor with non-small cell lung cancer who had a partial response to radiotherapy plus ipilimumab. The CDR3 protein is CASSLIAINIQYF. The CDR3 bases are TGTGCCAGCAGCTTAATAGCGATAAACATTCAGTACTTC.